What follows are 26 T cell receptor beta chains derived from one specimen sequenced in a study of response to subunit inactivated influenza vaccine. MiXCR, run by TCRdb on the RT-PCR reads, gives a single entry per CDR3 protein. This table has 300,000 to 350,000 distinct CDR3 sequences, approximately 21% appearing once. Source: PBMCs from blood, taken about 20 months after vaccination. These receptors were taken from a man between 50 and 69 years old who received an inactivated influenza vaccine.

This clonotype has a handful of counts. The J gene is TRBJ1-6, the V gene TRBV19, with no clear D. From germline, CDR1 is LNHDA and CDR2 SQIVND (reference sequence). The CDR3 loop spans 15 amino acids. V lost 5 bases, J lost 7 bases, and 15 bases lay in between. Here the CDR3 DNA reads TGTGCCAGTAGTCTTGGAATTTCGATCAATTCACCCCTCCACTTT. The encoded protein is CASSLGISINSPLHF.

In this sample, this clonotype turned up a few times. V gene TRBV20-1 combines with J gene TRBJ1-1; the D gene is possibly TRBD1 (6 bases). The CDR3 runs 14 residues. Between the trimmed V and J ends, which lost 6 bases and 4 bases, there was a span of 18 bases. Germline CDR1 reads DFQATT; CDR2 reads SNEGSKA (reference sequence). DNA for the CDR3: TGCAGTGCCGGGATAGGGGGGGCGGTCACTGAAGCTTTCTTT. This sequence encodes CSAGIGGAVTEAFF.

V is TRBV5-1 and J is TRBJ1-1, with 9 positions matching TRBD1. V dropped 3 bases and J dropped 6; count of bases not matched to a gene: 9. CDR3 length: 15 residues. Per the germline V gene, CDR1 is SGHRS and CDR2 is YFSETQ. CDR3 coding DNA: TGCGCCAGCAGCTCCCATTTACGACAGGGGGCTGAAGCTTTCTTT. Its translation is CASSSHLRQGAEAFF.

This clonotype was counted between two and nine times. This chain links TRBV5-1 with TRBJ1-1, with D unclear. Germline V gene data show CDR1 as SGHRS and CDR2 as YFSETQ. The CDR3 covers 14 residues. The V end lost 0 bases, the J end lost 4 bases, and 10 bases lay between the germline ends. The CDR3 protein is CASSLAGGVTEAFF. CDR3 DNA: TGCGCCAGCAGCTTGGCAGGTGGGGTCACTGAAGCTTTCTTT.

The chain joins TRBV12-3 or TRBV12-4 to TRBJ2-3; possibly TRBD1 for D (6 bases). This CDR3 is 15 amino acids long. V was trimmed by 2 bases and J by 1 base, leaving 10 bases between them. CDR3: CASSLTGTRTDTQYF. CDR3 nucleotides: TGTGCCAGCAGTTTAACAGGGACCCGCACAGATACGCAGTATTTT.

The J gene is TRBJ2-1, the V gene TRBV11-2, with 8 nucleotides matching TRBD2. Germline CDR1 reads SGHAT; CDR2 reads FQNNGV. Unmatched junction bases numbered 7, after V lost 5 bases and J lost 4 bases. CDR3 length equals 15 residues. DNA of the CDR3: TGTGCCAGCAGCACTGAAGCGGGGGAGTACAATGAGCAGTTCTTC. As protein: CASSTEAGEYNEQFF.

This clonotype was recorded a few times. One junction end does not reproduce the germline sequence, and a read error may be involved. The chain carries TRBV27 and TRBJ1-1, with TRBD1 matching 7 bases. This CDR3 has 15 residues. Germline V lookup: CDR1 MNHEY, CDR2 SMNVEV (reference sequence). The CDR3 DNA reads as TGTGCCAGCAGTTTAGTCGGGGACAGTACTACTGAAGCTTTATTT. It yields the protein CASSLVGDSTTEALF.

Many counts were recorded for this clonotype. This chain joins TRBV18 and TRBJ2-7; 9 nucleotides match TRBD1. V lost 3 bases, J lost 1 base, and 7 bases stayed unmatched. This CDR3 is built from 16 residues. Germline V gene lookup returns CDR1 KGHSH and CDR2 LQKENI. CDR3 residues: CASSPLVGTGSYEQYF. The CDR3 region has the DNA TGTGCCAGCTCACCCTTGGTGGGGACAGGGTCCTACGAGCAGTACTTC.

This clonotype was counted only a few times. The J gene is TRBJ2-3, the V gene TRBV20-1; TRBD1 is a possible D gene (6 bases). This CDR3 has 14 amino acids. V was cut by 0 bases and J by 8 bases, with 15 bases left in between. From germline, CDR1 is DFQATT and CDR2 SNEGSKA (reference sequence). The CDR3 nucleotides read TGCAGTGCTAGAGATCCCTACCGAGGGGGTACGCAGTATTTT. This sequence encodes CSARDPYRGGTQYF.

The CDR3, as DNA: TGCGCCAGCAGCCCGAGGGGGCAGGGGAAAGATACGCAGTATTTT. Amino acids: CASSPRGQGKDTQYF. The V and J genes are TRBV4-3 and TRBJ2-3; 7 bases are a match to TRBD1. The CDR3 extends over 15 amino acids. V shed 4 bases, J shed 5 bases, and the junction held 9 bases outside the gene matches. Germline loops: CDR1 LGHNA, CDR2 YSLEER.

The V call is TRBV20-1, the J call TRBJ1-2; 9 bases fit TRBD1. CDR3 length: 15 amino acids. CDR1 and CDR2 (germline): DFQATT, SNEGSKA (reference sequence). Unmatched junction bases numbered 9, after V lost 5 bases and J lost 2 bases. The CDR3 spells CSALGQGADNYGYTF. The CDR3 DNA follows: TGCAGTGCTCTGGGACAGGGCGCGGACAACTATGGCTACACCTTC.

The sample holds a few counts of this clonotype. The rearrangement joins TRBV4-3 to TRBJ2-7; D may correspond to TRBD1 or TRBD2 (5 bases each). V was shortened by 0 bases and J by 8 bases, with 11 bases between the two germline ends. Germline V gene lookup returns CDR1 LGHNA and CDR2 YSLEER. The CDR3 consists of 13 residues. The CDR3 sequence is CASSQERGLQQYF. The CDR3 bases are TGCGCCAGCAGCCAAGAACGGGGCCTCCAGCAGTACTTC.

This clonotype was seen at least ten times. The CDR3 DNA sequence: TGTGCCATCAGTGAGCAGGGGTACGAGCAGTACTTC. It yields the protein CAISEQGYEQYF. The chain uses TRBV10-3 and TRBJ2-7; tentative D call: TRBD1 (6 bases). V was cut by 2 bases and J by 4 bases, with 6 bases left in between. This CDR3 comprises 12 residues. CDR1 is ENHRY, CDR2 SYGVKD, per germline.

CDR3 loop: CASSLEALGYNSPLHF. The CDR3 coding sequence is TGTGCCAGTAGTTTGGAGGCTCTGGGGTATAATTCACCCCTCCACTTT. J is TRBJ1-6 and V is TRBV19; D gene ambiguous. The CDR3 is 16 amino acids. V lost 5 bases to trimming and J lost 4 bases, with 15 bases between them. Germline assignment: CDR1 LNHDA and CDR2 SQIVND (reference sequence).

The sample holds many counts of this clonotype. Mismatch with germline at one junction end may stem from a read error. J is TRBJ1-5 and V is TRBV5-1; D is unresolved. In germline, CDR1 is SGHRS, CDR2 YFSETQ. The CDR3 is 15 residues long. This CDR3 is CASSLAGGSNQPQHF. CDR3 DNA: TGTGCCAGCAGCTTAGCGGGTGGGAGCAATCAGCCCCAGCATTTT.

The chain employs TRBV6-2 or TRBV6-3 and TRBJ1-2, with D possibly being TRBD1 (5 bases). The CDR3 is 14 amino acids. Germline values: CDR1 MNHEY, CDR2 SVGEGT. V was trimmed by 0 bases and J by 3 bases, leaving 8 bases between them. The CDR3 spells CASSYSSGYYGYTF. The CDR3 coding sequence is TGTGCCAGCAGTTACTCGTCAGGGTACTATGGCTACACCTTC.

A few counts support this clonotype. V is TRBV9 and J is TRBJ1-1; 7 positions match TRBD1. This CDR3 is built from 17 residues. Germline V CDR1 and CDR2: SGDLS, YYNGEE. With 3 bases clipped from V and 1 base from J, the junction kept 12 bases outside the gene matches. The CDR3 sequence: CASSASLGDRANTEAFF. CDR3 nucleotides: TGTGCCAGCAGCGCCAGCCTAGGTGACAGGGCGAACACTGAAGCTTTCTTT. Based on the CDR3 plus reference TRBV9 and TRBJ1-1, the full variable domain is DSGVTQTPKHLITATGQRVTLRCSPRSGDLSVYWYQQSLDQGLQFLIQYYNGEERAKGNILERFSAQQFPDLHSELNLSSLELGDSALYFCASSASLGDRANTEAFFGQGTRLTVV.

This clonotype was observed at least ten times. V and J are TRBV6-6 and TRBJ2-3; D is uncertain. Trimming took off 2 bases at V and 2 bases at J, with 8 bases between the two ends. The CDR3 covers 14 residues. The V gene's germline CDR1 is MNHNY and CDR2 SVGAGI (reference sequence). The CDR3 sequence: CASSYGLYTDTQYF. The CDR3 DNA sequence: TGTGCCAGCAGTTACGGGTTATACACAGATACGCAGTATTTT.

This clonotype has a count of ten or more. The rearrangement joins TRBV18 to TRBJ1-3, with a weak D call TRBD1 (6 bases). The germline V gene encodes CDR1 KGHSH and CDR2 LQKENI. V lost 1 base and J lost 0, with 7 bases in between. The CDR3 is 15 amino acids. The CDR3 DNA reads as TGTGCCAGCTCACCACGGACAGCCTCTGGAAACACCATATATTTT. It is translated as CASSPRTASGNTIYF.

The sample holds a few counts of this clonotype. The V and J genes are TRBV11-2 and TRBJ2-5, with 12 positions matching TRBD2. The V segment lost 10 bases and the J segment 5 bases; nucleotides outside the gene matches: 5. CDR3 length: 13 residues. Germline assignment: CDR1 SGHAT and CDR2 FQNNGV. The CDR3 reads CATRTSGKETQYF. CDR3 nucleotides: TGTGCCACCAGGACTAGCGGGAAGGAGACCCAGTACTTC.

The V and J genes are TRBV7-2 and TRBJ2-7; TRBD2 matches at 10 bases. This CDR3 contains 16 residues. CDR1 SGHTA and CDR2 FQGNSA come from the germline V gene. V lost 0 bases to trimming and J lost 6 bases; unmatched junction nucleotides: 8. CDR3 region: CASSLAPLAGASEQYF. In DNA form, the CDR3 reads TGTGCCAGCAGCTTAGCGCCCCTAGCGGGGGCATCCGAGCAGTACTTC.

This chain uses TRBV27 with TRBJ2-1; TRBD1 agrees at 10 bases. V was clipped by 1 base and J by 8 bases; unmatched bases: 17. CDR3 size: 19 residues. CDR1 and CDR2 (germline): MNHEY, SMNVEV (reference sequence). The CDR3 nucleotides are TGTGCCAGCAGTTTATTAAGGGACAGGGGAACCCCTACATTGGATGAGCAGTTCTTC. This encodes CASSLLRDRGTPTLDEQFF.

This clonotype occurred a few times. The chain couples TRBV5-1 to TRBJ1-1, with 7 bases fitting TRBD1. Trimming took 8 bases from V and 3 from J; bases not matched to a gene: 4. The CDR3 is 12 amino acids. Germline assignment: CDR1 SGHRS and CDR2 YFSETQ. The CDR3: CASATGDTEAFF. DNA for the CDR3: TGCGCCAGTGCTACAGGGGACACTGAAGCTTTCTTT.

There are many counts of this clonotype. The chain has TRBV7-2 and TRBJ1-6; 10 positions match TRBD1. From germline, CDR1 is SGHTA and CDR2 FQGNSA. The J segment lost 9 bases and the V segment lost 0 bases, leaving 5 bases of the junction unmatched. The CDR3 has 16 amino acids. CDR3: CASSLAGTGAFSPLHF. CDR3 in DNA: TGTGCCAGCAGCTTAGCAGGGACAGGGGCCTTTTCACCCCTCCACTTT.

This clonotype turned up a few times. The CDR3 nucleotides are TGTGCCACCAGTGATTCTAGCTCCTACGAGCAGTACTTC. Protein product: CATSDSSSYEQYF. This chain joins TRBV24-1 and TRBJ2-7; D ambiguous. Between the trimmed V and J ends, which lost 2 bases and 0 bases, there was a span of 4 bases. The CDR3 spans 13 residues. Per germline, CDR1 KGHDR and CDR2 SFDVKD.

This sequence joins TRBV5-4 and TRBJ2-2; possibly TRBD1 or TRBD2 for D (5 bases each). This CDR3 has 14 amino acids. Per the germline V gene, CDR1 is SGHNT and CDR2 is YYREEE (reference sequence). Trimming took 1 base from V and 6 from J, leaving 10 bases between them. The CDR3 region is CASSLIGDAGELFF. CDR3 DNA: TGTGCCAGCAGCTTGATAGGGGACGCCGGGGAGCTGTTTTTT.